A selection of T cell receptor beta chains follows, all from one sample in a study of T cell repertoires in cytomegalovirus infection. Their antigen targets remain unknown. MiXCR was run by TCRdb on the reads, yielding one entry per CDR3 protein. In the table there are around 770,000 distinct CDR3 sequences, almost 30% of which are singletons. Material: cultured CD8+ T cells from PBMCs, obtained from culture after CMV antigen stimulation. The receptors originated from a human donor in good health (CMV status not recorded). Some clones in this sample may be carry-over from other donors' samples. Both conserved end residues are part of each CDR3. D genes are given only for firm matches. Clone size appears in some rows only: once, few, many, or a class for an expanded clone.

v_call: TRBV9
clone_size: NA
d_call: TRBD1
j_call: TRBJ1-2
cdr3_nt: TGTGCCAGCAGCCCAACAGCGACAGGGAACTATGGCTACACCTTC
cdr3_aa: CASSPTATGNYGYTF

v_call: TRBV4-2
clone_size: many
d_call: TRBD1
j_call: TRBJ1-4
cdr3_nt: TGTGCCAGCAGCCCTACAGGGGCTACTAATGAAAAACTGTTTTTT
cdr3_aa: CASSPTGATNEKLFF

v_call: TRBV7-9
clone_size: few
d_call: NA
j_call: TRBJ1-1
cdr3_nt: TGTGCCAGCAGCTTTACGAGCACTGAAGCTTTCTTT
cdr3_aa: CASSFTSTEAFF

v_call: TRBV6-6
clone_size: few
d_call: NA
j_call: TRBJ2-2
cdr3_nt: TGTGCCAGCAGTGATGGACTCCTCTCGCTCGGCACCGGGGAGCTGTTTTTT
cdr3_aa: CASSDGLLSLGTGELFF

v_call: TRBV10-3
clone_size: few
d_call: NA
j_call: TRBJ1-2
cdr3_nt: TGTGCCATCAGTGGCATCCTTGCCCAGGATGGAGCTGAGGGCTACACCTTC
cdr3_aa: CAISGILAQDGAEGYTF

v_call: TRBV7-2
clone_size: NA
d_call: NA
j_call: TRBJ2-3
cdr3_nt: TGTGCCAGCGGGGCACCAGATACGCAGTATTTT
cdr3_aa: CASGAPDTQYF

v_call: TRBV12-5
clone_size: few
d_call: TRBD1
j_call: TRBJ1-1
cdr3_nt: TGTGCTAGTGGTTTGCAGGGGGTCGGACCGAACACTGAAGCTTTCTTT
cdr3_aa: CASGLQGVGPNTEAFF

v_call: TRBV19
clone_size: few
d_call: TRBD1
j_call: TRBJ1-5
cdr3_nt: TGTGCCAGTACCTCCGGGACAGTTCAGCCCCAGCATTTT
cdr3_aa: CASTSGTVQPQHF

v_call: TRBV6-2/TRBV6-3
clone_size: NA
d_call: NA
j_call: TRBJ1-1
cdr3_nt: TGTGCCAGCAGTTACGCGATGACAGTTGGCAGCACTGAAGCTTTCTTT
cdr3_aa: CASSYAMTVGSTEAFF

v_call: TRBV25-1
clone_size: many
d_call: TRBD2
j_call: TRBJ2-3
cdr3_nt: TGTGCCAGCAGTGAATCGGAAGCGGGGAGATCCACAGATACGCAGTATTTT
cdr3_aa: CASSESEAGRSTDTQYF

v_call: TRBV12-3/TRBV12-4
clone_size: once
d_call: NA
j_call: TRBJ2-7
cdr3_nt: TGTGCCAGCAGTCACGGACCGAGCTACGAGCAGTACTTC
cdr3_aa: CASSHGPSYEQYF

v_call: TRBV5-5
clone_size: NA
d_call: NA
j_call: TRBJ2-7
cdr3_nt: TGTGCCAGCCGGGGTGAACCCTACGAGCAGTACTTC
cdr3_aa: CASRGEPYEQYF

v_call: TRBV29-1
clone_size: few
d_call: NA
j_call: TRBJ1-2
cdr3_nt: TGCAGCGTTGAATTTGGGGGATTTAACCAACTCTATGGCTACACCTTC
cdr3_aa: CSVEFGGFNQLYGYTF

v_call: TRBV7-2
clone_size: many
d_call: NA
j_call: TRBJ2-1
cdr3_nt: TGTGCCAGCAGCTTTGGGCTTTCGGGGAATGAGCAGTTCTTC
cdr3_aa: CASSFGLSGNEQFF

v_call: TRBV27
clone_size: NA
d_call: NA
j_call: TRBJ1-6
cdr3_nt: TGTGCCAGCAGTTGGAGGTCTCCTTCGAGCTCCTATAATTCACCCCTCCACTTT
cdr3_aa: CASSWRSPSSSYNSPLHF

v_call: TRBV7-8
clone_size: many
d_call: TRBD2
j_call: TRBJ2-3
cdr3_nt: TGTGCCAGCAGCTTTCTAGCGGGGGATACGCAGTATTTT
cdr3_aa: CASSFLAGDTQYF

v_call: TRBV7-2
clone_size: many
d_call: NA
j_call: TRBJ1-5
cdr3_nt: TGTGCCAGCAGCTTAGCGCTTTTCGGACAGTACAATCAGCCCCAGCATTTT
cdr3_aa: CASSLALFGQYNQPQHF

v_call: TRBV12-3/TRBV12-4
clone_size: NA
d_call: NA
j_call: TRBJ2-5
cdr3_nt: TGTGCCAGCAGTTTCGTAACGGAAGAGACCCAGTACTTC
cdr3_aa: CASSFVTEETQYF

v_call: TRBV28
clone_size: NA
d_call: NA
j_call: TRBJ2-3
cdr3_nt: TGTGCCAGCACGTCCTGGGACGCGACAGATACGCAGTATTTT
cdr3_aa: CASTSWDATDTQYF

v_call: TRBV23-1
clone_size: NA
d_call: NA
j_call: TRBJ2-6
cdr3_nt: TGCGCCAGCAGTCAATGCTCTGGGGCCAACGTCCTGACTTTC
cdr3_aa: CASSQCSGANVLTF

v_call: TRBV7-6
clone_size: few
d_call: NA
j_call: TRBJ1-1
cdr3_nt: TGTGCCAGCAGCAAGGGGGACACTGAAGCTTTCTTT
cdr3_aa: CASSKGDTEAFF

v_call: TRBV7-9
clone_size: many
d_call: NA
j_call: TRBJ1-2
cdr3_nt: TGTGCCAGCAGCAACCGGGACTCAGCTAACTATGGCTACACCTTC
cdr3_aa: CASSNRDSANYGYTF

v_call: TRBV7-6
clone_size: NA
d_call: NA
j_call: TRBJ1-3
cdr3_nt: TGTGCCAGCAGCACCCGACAGAGCTCTGGAAACACCATATATTTT
cdr3_aa: CASSTRQSSGNTIYF

v_call: TRBV27
clone_size: few
d_call: TRBD1
j_call: TRBJ1-2
cdr3_nt: TGTGCCAGCAGTTTATCCGGGACAGCATTCTATGGCTACACCTTC
cdr3_aa: CASSLSGTAFYGYTF